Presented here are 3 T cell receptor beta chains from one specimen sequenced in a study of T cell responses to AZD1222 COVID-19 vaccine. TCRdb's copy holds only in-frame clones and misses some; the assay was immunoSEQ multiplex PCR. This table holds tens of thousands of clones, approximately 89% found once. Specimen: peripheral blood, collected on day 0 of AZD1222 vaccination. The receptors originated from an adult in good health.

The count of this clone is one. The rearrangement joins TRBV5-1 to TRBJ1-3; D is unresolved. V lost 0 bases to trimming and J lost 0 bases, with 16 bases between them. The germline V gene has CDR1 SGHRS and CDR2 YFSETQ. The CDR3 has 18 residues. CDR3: CASSLVPPGTSSGNTIYF. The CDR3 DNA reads TGCGCCAGCAGCTTGGTGCCCCCGGGCACCAGCTCTGGAAACACCATATATTTT.

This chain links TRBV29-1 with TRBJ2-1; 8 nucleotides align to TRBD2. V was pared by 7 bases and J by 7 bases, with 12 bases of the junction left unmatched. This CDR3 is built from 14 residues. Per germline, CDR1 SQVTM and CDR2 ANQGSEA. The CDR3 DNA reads TGCAGCGCCCCTAAAAATAGCGGGAATAATGAGCAGTTCTTC. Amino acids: CSAPKNSGNNEQFF.

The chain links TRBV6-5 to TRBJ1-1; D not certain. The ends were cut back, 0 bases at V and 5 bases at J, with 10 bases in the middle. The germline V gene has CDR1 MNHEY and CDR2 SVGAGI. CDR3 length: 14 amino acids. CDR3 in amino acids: CASSYSGMGTEAFF. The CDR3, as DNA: TGTGCCAGCAGTTACTCCGGGATGGGGACTGAAGCTTTCTTT.